Described below is a single T cell receptor (beta chain) sequence and its context. The assay was immunoSEQ multiplex PCR, and TCRdb's table has in-frame clones only and misses some. The sample includes 25,000 to 35,000 clones, approximately 80% seen only once; the top ten take approximately 0.65%. Time point denoted: cycle 4 day 1 (C4D1), after less than 7 weeks of nivolumab. Every one of the patients relapsed after autologous stem cell transplantation (brentuximab vedotin exposure was variable). Purification of CD4+ T cells from thawed PBMCs was achieved by magnetic negative selection. This specimen comes from a study of PD-1 blockade in classical Hodgkin lymphoma. The starting material was CD4+ T cells from blood, obtained before the fourth cycle of nivolumab. This receptor was taken from a human donor with classical Hodgkin lymphoma.

This CDR3 reads CSVEGSGSYEQYF. CDR3 coding DNA: TGCAGCGTTGAAGGCAGCGGGTCCTACGAGCAGTACTTC. The chain couples TRBV29-1 to TRBJ2-7, with D possibly matching TRBD2 (6 bases). Trimming removed 1 base at V and 1 base at J, with 8 bases between. Germline assignment: CDR1 SQVTM and CDR2 ANQGSEA. This CDR3 is 13 amino acids long.